This TCR beta chain was sequenced during a study of T-cell reconstitution after alpha-beta-depleted transplantation in children. General observations from the study: Reports say that about two months after transplant, the alpha-beta T cells came out of several hundred graft clones that had expanded. T-cell numbers and diversity one year post-transplant derived largely from freshly generated T cells. Where some patients showed high TCRbeta diversity at day 60, it came from recipient T cells and thymic progenitors that had survived.

CDR3 length equals 16 residues. V shed 3 bases, J shed 6 bases, and the junction held 9 bases outside the gene matches. Germline lookup yields CDR1 SGHKS and CDR2 YYEKEE (reference sequence). TCRbeta library construction was performed incorporating unique molecular identifiers. In TCRdb, the PCR reads were re-called with MiXCR into one record per CDR3 protein. This repertoire shows 700,000 to 950,000 distinct CDR3 sequences, 15% to 20% found once; its top ten account for under 6%. A word on this clonotype: What it recognizes is unknown.

The specimen comprised PBMCs, mostly from graft donor cells, sampled 360 days after TCRalphabeta/CD19-depleted stem cell transplant. The V gene is TRBV5-5, the J gene TRBJ2-7, with TRBD2 identical over 13 bases. The receptor was derived from a male patient aged 10 to 17 who had a stem cell transplant for acute lymphoblastic leukemia, so the T cells may come from the graft donor. The CDR3 region is CASSYGLAGARGEQYF. CDR3 sequence (DNA): TGTGCCAGCAGCTACGGACTAGCGGGAGCTAGGGGCGAGCAGTACTTC.